This entry describes one T cell receptor beta chain. Its target is not known. The data were taken from a study of vaccination effects on CD4 cells after COVID-19. Study at large: After vaccination, a few convalescent patients were sampled at early and late time points. A median of 72 days separated the second dose and sampling. Study conclusions and caveats: Convalescent patients numbered few in the study; early post-infection timepoints were missing entirely.

Using viral peptide pools, the ViraFEST assay grew out antigen-specific CD4+ T cells prior to sequencing. Following an approximately 10-day culture, CD4+ T cells were purified. By PCR, the person was confirmed to have had SARS-CoV-2 infection between March and December 2020. Participants were vaccinated with two doses of either the BNT162b2 or mRNA-1273 vaccine. Germline V lookup: CDR1 GTSNPN, CDR2 SVGIG (reference sequence). The CDR3 loop spans 13 amino acids. Trimming removed 0 bases at V and 5 bases at J, with 10 bases between. Sequenced by immunoSEQ multiplex PCR; TCRdb stores in-frame clones only, minus some. Here the sample spans 14,000 or so clones, around 81% being singletons.

This specimen was CD4+ T cells from PBMCs cultured with SARS-CoV-2 spike peptides, taken after COVID-19 vaccination. V and J are TRBV30 and TRBJ2-5; no clear D. This receptor was taken from a human donor who had a prior SARS-CoV-2 infection. The DNA for the CDR3 is TGTGCCTGGAGTGTCCGGGTCCGGGAGACCCAGTACTTC. This translates into CAWSVRVRETQYF.